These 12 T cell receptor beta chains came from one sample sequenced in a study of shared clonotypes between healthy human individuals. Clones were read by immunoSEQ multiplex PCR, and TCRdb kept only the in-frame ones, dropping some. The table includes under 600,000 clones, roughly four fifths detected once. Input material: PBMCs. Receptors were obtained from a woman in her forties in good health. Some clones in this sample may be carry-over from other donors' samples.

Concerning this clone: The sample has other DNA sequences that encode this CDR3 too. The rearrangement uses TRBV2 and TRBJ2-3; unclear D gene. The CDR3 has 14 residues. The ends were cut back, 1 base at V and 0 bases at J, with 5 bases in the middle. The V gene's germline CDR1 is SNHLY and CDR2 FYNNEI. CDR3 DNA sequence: TGTGCCAGCAGTGAAGATGGTAGCACAGATACGCAGTATTTT. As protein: CASSEDGSTDTQYF.

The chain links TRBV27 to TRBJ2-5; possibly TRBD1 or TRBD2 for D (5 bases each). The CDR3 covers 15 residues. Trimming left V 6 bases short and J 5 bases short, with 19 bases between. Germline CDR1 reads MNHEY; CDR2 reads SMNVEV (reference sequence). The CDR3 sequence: CASSRRGGTGETQYF. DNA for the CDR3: TGTGCCAGCAGCCGACGTGGTGGGACCGGGGAGACCCAGTACTTC.

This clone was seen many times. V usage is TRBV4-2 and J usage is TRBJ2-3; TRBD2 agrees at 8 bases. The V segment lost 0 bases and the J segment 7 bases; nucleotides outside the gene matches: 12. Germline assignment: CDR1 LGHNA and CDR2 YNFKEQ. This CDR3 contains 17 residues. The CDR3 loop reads CASSQEGASGGLHTQYF. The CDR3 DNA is TGTGCCAGCAGCCAAGAAGGAGCCTCGGGAGGGCTACATACGCAGTATTTT.

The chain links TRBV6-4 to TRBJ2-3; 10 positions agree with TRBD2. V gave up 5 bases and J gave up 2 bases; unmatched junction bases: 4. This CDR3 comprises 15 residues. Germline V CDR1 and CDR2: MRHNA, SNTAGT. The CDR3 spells CASSPGTSDTDTQYF. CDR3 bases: TGTGCCAGCAGTCCCGGGACTAGCGACACAGATACGCAGTATTTT.

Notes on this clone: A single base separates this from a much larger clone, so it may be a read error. The CDR3 DNA sequence: TGTGCCAGCAGTTGGGCCTACAATGAGCAGTACTTC. It codes for CASSWAYNEQYF. This chain connects TRBV28 to TRBJ2-5; D uncertain. Germline CDR1 and CDR2: MDHEN and SYDVKM. V was shortened by 4 bases and J by 11 bases, with 14 bases between the two germline ends. The CDR3 contains 12 residues.

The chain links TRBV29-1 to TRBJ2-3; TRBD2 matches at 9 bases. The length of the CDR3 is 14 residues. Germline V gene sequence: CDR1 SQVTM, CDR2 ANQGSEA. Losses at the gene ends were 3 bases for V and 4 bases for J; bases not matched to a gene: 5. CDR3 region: CSVEVAGVSDTQYF. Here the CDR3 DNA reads TGCAGCGTTGAGGTAGCGGGAGTCTCAGATACGCAGTATTTT.

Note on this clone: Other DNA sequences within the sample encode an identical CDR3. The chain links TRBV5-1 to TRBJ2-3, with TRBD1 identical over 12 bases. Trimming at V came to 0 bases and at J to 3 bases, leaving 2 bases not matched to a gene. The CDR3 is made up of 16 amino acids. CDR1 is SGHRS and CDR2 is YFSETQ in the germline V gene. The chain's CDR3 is CASSLAGQGATDTQYF. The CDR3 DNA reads TGCGCCAGCAGCTTGGCGGGACAGGGGGCAACAGATACGCAGTATTTT.

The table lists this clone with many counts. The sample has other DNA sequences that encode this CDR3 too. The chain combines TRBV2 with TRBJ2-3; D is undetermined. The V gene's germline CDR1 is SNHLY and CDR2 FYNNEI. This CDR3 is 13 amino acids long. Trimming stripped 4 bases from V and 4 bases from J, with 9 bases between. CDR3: CASSADMADTQYF. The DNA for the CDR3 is TGTGCCAGCAGTGCCGATATGGCAGATACGCAGTATTTT.

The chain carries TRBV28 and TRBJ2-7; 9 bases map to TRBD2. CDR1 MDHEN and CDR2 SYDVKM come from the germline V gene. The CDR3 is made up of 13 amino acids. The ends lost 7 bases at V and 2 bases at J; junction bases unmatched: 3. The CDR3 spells CASIGGRAYEQYF. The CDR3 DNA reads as TGTGCCAGCATTGGCGGGAGGGCCTACGAGCAGTACTTC.

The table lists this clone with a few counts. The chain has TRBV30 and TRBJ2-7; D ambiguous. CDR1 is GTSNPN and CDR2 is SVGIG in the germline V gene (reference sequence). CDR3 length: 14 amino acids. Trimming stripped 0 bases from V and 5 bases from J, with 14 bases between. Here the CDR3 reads CAWSVSSRRDEQYF. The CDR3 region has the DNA TGTGCCTGGAGTGTCTCCTCCCGGCGAGACGAGCAGTACTTC.

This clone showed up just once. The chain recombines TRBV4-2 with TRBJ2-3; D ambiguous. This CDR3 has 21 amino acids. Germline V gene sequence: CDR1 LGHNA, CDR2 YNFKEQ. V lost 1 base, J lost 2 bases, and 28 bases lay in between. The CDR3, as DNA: TGTGCCAGCAGCCAAGCAACCTCCCCGATGCCAGGCTGGGGAAACACAGATACGCAGTATTTT. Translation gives CASSQATSPMPGWGNTDTQYF.

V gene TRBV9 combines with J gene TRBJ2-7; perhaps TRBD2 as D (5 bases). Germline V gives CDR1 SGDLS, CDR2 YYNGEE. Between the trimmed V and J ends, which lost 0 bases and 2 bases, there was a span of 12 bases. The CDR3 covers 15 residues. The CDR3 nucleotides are TGTGCCAGCAGCGTAGGCGTTAGCGCAACCTACGAGCAGTACTTC. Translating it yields CASSVGVSATYEQYF.